This T cell receptor beta chain was identified in a study of identifying expanded T cells in peripheral blood. Study observations and caveats: Differentially abundant clones: approximately 1.3 between replicates, 16.4 at two to three weeks, roughly 18 at four. Variance in clone template counts between two-week samples significantly increased with total template count across all healthy donors.

The ends lost 5 bases at V and 2 bases at J; junction bases unmatched: 5. CDR3 length: 13 residues. CDR1 and CDR2 (germline): SQVTM, ANQGSEA. As to this clone: Its antigen is not known.

No infections or other immune events were documented during collection. Only in-frame clones appear in the TCRdb table, and some are missing; sequencing was by immunoSEQ multiplex PCR. The sample includes about 52,000 clones, about 80% of them seen just once. The sequencing input was blood. The J gene is TRBJ2-5, the V gene TRBV29-1; 7 nucleotides line up with TRBD1. This receptor was obtained from a person between 18 and 75 years old in good health. Here the CDR3 DNA reads TGCAGCGTTTATAAGGGGGCGCAAGAGACCCAGTACTTC. Protein sequence: CSVYKGAQETQYF.